This T cell receptor beta chain came from a study of T cells in tuberculosis listed by TCRdb under 2018. Turning to the overall study: In the study, CD1B tetramers and high-throughput TCR immunosequencing were combined to characterize T cells specific for the mycobacterial lipid antigen glucose monomycolate (GMM). IGRA-negative adolescents, IGRA-positive adolescents with latent tuberculosis and adults with active tuberculosis, around nine per group, were compared in a South African clinical cohort.

The CDR3 numbers 15 residues from cysteine through phenylalanine. Only the CDR3 DNA stays, 45 bases, in frame from base 1. Trimming leaves V shorter by 0 bases and J shorter by 8 bases, with the junction holding 4 bases beyond the gene matches. Sequences SGDLS (CDR1) and YYNGEE (CDR2) are obtained from the germline V gene. About this clone itself: Its antigen is unknown. Nothing much larger sits one base from this clone, and base qualities are not available.

The immunoSEQ multiplex PCR assay was used to generate TCR libraries, with TCR-beta and/or TCR-alpha/delta assays applied to each sample. The Illumina high-throughput platform was used to sequence the amplified TCR libraries. In the authors' own workflow: Clustering and dimensionality reduction were performed using pairwise TCRdist distances among GMM-specific receptors from ex vivo sorted or in vitro expanded T cells. Each clinical repertoire was scored by mean NN-distance, the average TCRdist to the nearest 10% of tetramer-positive reference sequences. To compute GEM TCR motif frequency, the fraction of unique TCRs matching known GEM sequences by V/J usage and CDR3 length was calculated. Active tuberculosis was classified by linear discriminant analysis with leave-one-out cross-validation, implemented in scikit-learn. As stored in TCRdb, this immuneACCESS dataset retains in-frame rearrangements with V and J assigned. A fraction of the clones does not appear; measured against another copy, unresolved V genes explain less than half of the discrepancy, and the remainder lacks a known reason. V and J calls and clone size are as listed in that table; D and trimming were resolved from the DNA. The table for this sample lists some 40,000 clones; approximately 95% of them were counted only once. Together, the top ten hold roughly 3.5% of the sample.

At study entry, a tuberculin skin test and the QuantiFERON-TB GOLD In-Tube IGRA were used to screen adolescents for latent tuberculosis infection. Immunosequencing was performed on unsorted cryopreserved PBMC and covered roughly 100,000 T cells per clinical donor on average. Eleven high schools in the Worcester region of the Western Cape, South Africa, served as enrollment sites for adolescents aged 12 to 18 years. Some 10 adolescents infected with M. tuberculosis and roughly 10 uninfected adolescents were chosen and matched for age and sex. For the adolescents, PBMC were isolated by density centrifugation from freshly drawn heparinized blood and then cryopreserved. What the research found in general, with its limitations: Clinical samples were chosen by availability of cryopreserved specimens, and active tuberculosis cases were adults while controls were adolescents. Smaller NN-distances were partly driven by shorter CDR3-alpha lengths in active tuberculosis patients, and statistical significance was not reached for the TCR-beta difference. A classifier using the diverse GMM-specific repertoire reached roughly 87% accuracy (AUROC around 0.91), compared with roughly 70% accuracy using GEM motif frequencies. Compared with IGRA-negative controls, TCR-alpha repertoires from active tuberculosis had smaller mean NN-distances to GMM-specific TCRs, which suggests clonal expansion of these TCRs.

The receptor was isolated from a donor aged 10 to 29 with latent tuberculosis or without tuberculosis infection. In this chain, TRBV9 is recombined with TRBJ1-6, and TRBD1 aligns with 8 junction nucleotides. The sequencing sample was made of PBMCs. The sequence in DNA is TGTGCCAGCAGCGTAGGTAGACAGGGGTATTCACCCCTCCACTTT. Its amino acids are CASSVGRQGYSPLHF.